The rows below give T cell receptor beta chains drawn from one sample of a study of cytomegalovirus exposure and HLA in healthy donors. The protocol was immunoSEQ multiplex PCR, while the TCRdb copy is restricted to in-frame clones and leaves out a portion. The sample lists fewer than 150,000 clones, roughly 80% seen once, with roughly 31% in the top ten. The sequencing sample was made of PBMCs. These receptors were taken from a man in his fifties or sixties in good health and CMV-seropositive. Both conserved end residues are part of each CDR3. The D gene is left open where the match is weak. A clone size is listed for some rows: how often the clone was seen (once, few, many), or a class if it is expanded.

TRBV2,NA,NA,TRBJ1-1,TGTGCCAGCAGGGGGGAGGCACTGAACACTGAAGCTTTCTTT,CASRGEALNTEAFF
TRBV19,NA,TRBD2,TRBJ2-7,TGTGCCAGTAGTATGGCTAGCGGGACCTACGAGCAGTACTTC,CASSMASGTYEQYF
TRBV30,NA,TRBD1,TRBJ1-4,TGTGCCTGGAGTTTAAGGGACAGACCAACTAATGAAAAACTGTTTTTT,CAWSLRDRPTNEKLFF
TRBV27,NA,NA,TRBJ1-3,TGTGCCAGCAGGAAACAGGGAGCAGGAAACACCATATATTTT,CASRKQGAGNTIYF
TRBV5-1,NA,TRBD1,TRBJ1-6,TGCGCCAGCAGCAAAGGGACAGAGAATTCACCCCTCCACTTT,CASSKGTENSPLHF
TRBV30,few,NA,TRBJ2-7,TGTGCCTGGAGTCGAGGGAGTAGGAGCGAGCAGTACTTC,CAWSRGSRSEQYF
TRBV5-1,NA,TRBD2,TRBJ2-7,TGCGCCAGCAGCCCCCGACTAGCGGGAGGTCTCTACGAGCAGTACTTC,CASSPRLAGGLYEQYF
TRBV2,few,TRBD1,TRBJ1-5,TGTGCCAGCACTGGACAGGGGAATCAGCCCCAGCATTTT,CASTGQGNQPQHF
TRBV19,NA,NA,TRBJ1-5,TGTGCCAGTAGTACCACAGGGATGAGCAATCAGCCCCAGCATTTT,CASSTTGMSNQPQHF
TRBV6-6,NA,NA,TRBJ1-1,TGTGCCAGCAGTTACCCCGGACGGGAAAACACTGAAGCTTTCTTT,CASSYPGRENTEAFF
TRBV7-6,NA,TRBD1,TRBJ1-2,TGTGCCAGCAGCCCGGGACAGGGGAATGGCTACACCTTC,CASSPGQGNGYTF
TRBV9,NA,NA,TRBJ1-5,TGTGCCAGCAGCGTAGGGGGGCCGAATCAGCCCCAGCATTTT,CASSVGGPNQPQHF
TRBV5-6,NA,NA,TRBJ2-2,TGTGCCAGCAGCTGGCGGGGACAGAGAGTCACCGGGGAGCTGTTTTTT,CASSWRGQRVTGELFF
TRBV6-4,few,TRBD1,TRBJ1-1,TGTGCCAGCCGACGGACAGGGGGTTTTCAGGACACTGAAGCTTTCTTT,CASRRTGGFQDTEAFF
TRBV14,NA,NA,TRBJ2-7,TGTGCCAGCAGCCCGCGAGTCTACGAGCAGTACTTC,CASSPRVYEQYF
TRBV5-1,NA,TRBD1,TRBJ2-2,TGCGCCAGCAGCTTGGGGGGACAGGGGACCGGGGAGCTGTTTTTT,CASSLGGQGTGELFF
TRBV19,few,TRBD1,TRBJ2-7,TGTGCCAGTAGTATTAAACAGGGGAGCGAGCAGTACTTC,CASSIKQGSEQYF
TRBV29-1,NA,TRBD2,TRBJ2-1,TGCAGCGTTGAGGCGGTAGGCGGGAGGGCCGCTTTATACAATGAGCAGTTCTTC,CSVEAVGGRAALYNEQFF
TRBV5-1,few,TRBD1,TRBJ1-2,TGCGCCAGCAGCTTGGGGGACAGGGCCTATGGCTACACCTTC,CASSLGDRAYGYTF
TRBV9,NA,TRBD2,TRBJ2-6,TGTGCCAGCAGCGGCGAAGCGGGAGTTGGTGGGGCCAACGTCCTGACTTTC,CASSGEAGVGGANVLTF
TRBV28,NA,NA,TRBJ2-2,TGTGCCAGCAGCCCGGGCGGGGCCAGGGGGGCCGGGGAGCTGTTTTTT,CASSPGGARGAGELFF
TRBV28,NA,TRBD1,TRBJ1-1,TGTGCCAGCAGTTTGACAGGGTTGAACACTGAAGCTTTCTTT,CASSLTGLNTEAFF
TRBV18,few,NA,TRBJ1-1,TGTGCCAGCTCACCAGTGGGACAAAGCGGCACTGAAGCTTTCTTT,CASSPVGQSGTEAFF
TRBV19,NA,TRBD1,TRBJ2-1,TGTGCCAGTACCGGGCAGGGGGCGAAGTTCTTC,CASTGQGAKFF
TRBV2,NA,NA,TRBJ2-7,TGTGCCAGCAGTGAAGGAGCTTACGAGCAGTACTTC,CASSEGAYEQYF
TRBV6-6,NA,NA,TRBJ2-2,TGTGCCAGCACCCGCACCGGGGAGCTGTTTTTT,CASTRTGELFF
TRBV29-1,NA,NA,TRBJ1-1,TGCAGCGCGACTAGGGCCAACACTGAAGCTTTCTTT,CSATRANTEAFF
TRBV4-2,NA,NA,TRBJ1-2,TGTGCCAGCAGCCCCCAGGTGGGGGGGCGCTACTATGGCTACACCTTC,CASSPQVGGRYYGYTF
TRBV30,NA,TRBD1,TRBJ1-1,TGTGCCTGGAGCCGACCGGGGACAGCTGAAGCTTTCTTT,CAWSRPGTAEAFF
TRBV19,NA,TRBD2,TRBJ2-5,TGTGCCAGTAGTAGAGGACTAGCGGGAGGCGGAGAGACCCAGTACTTC,CASSRGLAGGGETQYF
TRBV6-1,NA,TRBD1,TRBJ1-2,TGTGCCAGCAGAGTGGCAGGGGGTGGCTACACCTTC,CASRVAGGGYTF
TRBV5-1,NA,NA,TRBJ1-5,TGCGCCAGCAGCCCGACAGATAGCAATCAGCCCCAGCATTTT,CASSPTDSNQPQHF
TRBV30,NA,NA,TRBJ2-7,TGTGCCTGGAGTGTACTTCCGCCCGAGCAGTACTTC,CAWSVLPPEQYF
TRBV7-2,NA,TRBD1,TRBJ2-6,TGTGCCAGCAGCCCCCGAAGGGGGCGAGACGTCCTGACTTTC,CASSPRRGRDVLTF
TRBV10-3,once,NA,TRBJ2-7,TGTGCCATCAGTGAGTTTGAGGGCGGCCTCGAGCAGTACTTC,CAISEFEGGLEQYF
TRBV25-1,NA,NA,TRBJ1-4,TGTGCCAGCAGGGGCCTGATTAATGAAAAACTGTTTTTT,CASRGLINEKLFF
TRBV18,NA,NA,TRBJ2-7,TGTGCCAGCTCACCCCCCCTGGGGGGCTACGAGCAGTACTTC,CASSPPLGGYEQYF
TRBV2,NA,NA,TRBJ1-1,TGTGCCAGCAGTGATACCGGTGAAGCTTTCTTT,CASSDTGEAFF
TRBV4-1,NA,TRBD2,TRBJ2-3,TGCGCCAGCAGCCCGACTAGCGGAGGCACAGATACGCAGTATTTT,CASSPTSGGTDTQYF
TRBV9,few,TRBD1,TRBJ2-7,TGTGCCAGCAGCGTAGGACAGGGTGCCTACGAGCAGTACTTC,CASSVGQGAYEQYF
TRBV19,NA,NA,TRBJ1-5,TGTGCCAGTAGTATAGAACACGGCAATCAGCCCCAGCATTTT,CASSIEHGNQPQHF
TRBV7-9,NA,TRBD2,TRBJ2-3,TGTGCCAGCAGCACATTGGGACTAGCGGGAGAAGAGTCAGATACGCAGTATTTT,CASSTLGLAGEESDTQYF
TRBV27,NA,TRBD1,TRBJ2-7,TGTGCCAGCAGTTTAGCAGGGACAGGGGACTACGAGCAGTACTTC,CASSLAGTGDYEQYF
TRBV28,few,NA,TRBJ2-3,TGTGCCAGCACCCTTCGCGGGGCCACAGATACGCAGTATTTT,CASTLRGATDTQYF
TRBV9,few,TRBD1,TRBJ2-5,TGTGCCAGCAGCACTCAGACAGGGGGCTTAGAGACCCAGTACTTC,CASSTQTGGLETQYF
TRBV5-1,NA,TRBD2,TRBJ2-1,TGCGCCAGCAGCTTGGCCGGACTAGCGTACAATGAGCAGTTCTTC,CASSLAGLAYNEQFF
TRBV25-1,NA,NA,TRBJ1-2,TGTGCCAGCAGTGACCAGTTTAGGGGTTCCGGCTACACCTTC,CASSDQFRGSGYTF
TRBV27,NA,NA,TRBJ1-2,TGTGCCAGCAGTGAAAGAACAGGGTATGGCTACACCTTC,CASSERTGYGYTF
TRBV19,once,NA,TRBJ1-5,TGTGCCAGTAGTATAGGGGAGAACAATCAGCCCCAGCATTTT,CASSIGENNQPQHF
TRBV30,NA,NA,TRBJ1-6,TGTGCCTGGAGTGAGCAGGGCACTTCACCCCTCCACTTT,CAWSEQGTSPLHF
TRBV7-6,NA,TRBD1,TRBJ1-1,TGTGCCAGCAGCGCGAACAGGGGGAACACTGAAGCTTTCTTT,CASSANRGNTEAFF